These 5 T cell receptor beta chains originate from one sample sequenced in a study of T-cell reconstitution after alpha-beta-depleted transplantation in children. As it was prepared, the TCRbeta library received unique molecular identifiers. TCRdb itself ran the PCR reads through MiXCR, one entry per CDR3 protein. Among about 360,000 distinct CDR3 sequences listed, 13% were seen once. Here the sequenced sample was PBMCs, taken from the stem cell graft. Receptor source: a human donor who donated a stem cell graft to a child with Fanconi anemia.

The chain has TRBV7-6 and TRBJ2-2; TRBD2 is a possible D gene (8 bases). V gave up 5 bases and J gave up 5 bases, with 18 bases separating them. Germline V gene lookup returns CDR1 SGHVS and CDR2 FNYEAQ. There are 16 residues in the CDR3. The CDR3 DNA follows: TGTGCCAGCAGCATCACAGGGGCGGGAGGAACCGGGGAGCTGTTTTTT. Protein product: CASSITGAGGTGELFF.

This clonotype was detected a few times. V and J are TRBV5-5 and TRBJ2-1; D not certain. V dropped 5 bases and J dropped 7 bases, with 10 bases sitting between them. This CDR3 is 12 amino acids long. Germline V gives CDR1 SGHKS, CDR2 YYEKEE (reference sequence). In nucleotides, the CDR3 is TGTGCCAGCAGTTCGCGCCGAAATGAGCAGTTCTTC. This translates into CASSSRRNEQFF.

This clonotype has just a few counts. The chain carries TRBV29-1 and TRBJ2-3; tentatively, D is TRBD2 (5 bases). The CDR3 length is 12 residues. Trimming shortened V by 3 bases and J by 7 bases, and 11 bases separated the two germline ends. The germline V gene encodes CDR1 SQVTM and CDR2 ANQGSEA. The chain's CDR3 is CSVEWTGYTQYF. As DNA, the CDR3 is TGCAGCGTTGAGTGGACGGGGTATACGCAGTATTTT.

In this sample, this clonotype turned up a few times. The chain links TRBV15 to TRBJ2-7; 7 bases are shared with TRBD1. CDR3 size: 13 residues. With V trimmed by 0 bases and J by 5 bases, 1 base remained unmatched. Germline V gives CDR1 LNHNV, CDR2 YYDKDF (reference sequence). CDR3 coding DNA: TGTGCCACCAGCAGAGATCAGGGGGACGAGCAGTACGTC. Protein: CATSRDQGDEQYV.

The chain carries TRBV5-1 and TRBJ1-2; D unclear. The V end was cut by 0 bases, the J end by 4 bases, with 13 bases between. The CDR3 length is 15 residues. The germline CDR1 and CDR2 sequences are SGHRS and YFSETQ. The CDR3 sequence: CASSLAGASSYGYTF. The CDR3 region has the DNA TGCGCCAGCAGCTTGGCCGGTGCGAGCAGCTATGGCTACACCTTC. Based on the CDR3 plus reference TRBV5-1 and TRBJ1-2, the full variable domain is KAGVTQTPRYLIKTRGQQVTLSCSPISGHRSVSWYQQTPGQGLQFLFEYFSETQRNKGNFPGRFSGRQFSNSRSEMNVSTLELGDSALYLCASSLAGASSYGYTFGSGTRLTVV.